This T cell receptor (beta chain) derives from a study of T-cell memory formation after mild COVID-19. Overall study: Largely donor-specific TCR clusters were found.

In TCRdb, the 5' RACE reads were re-called with MiXCR into one record per CDR3 protein. The sample lists around 140,000 distinct CDR3 sequences; under 30% were seen once. This clonotype occurred a few times. J gave up 4 bases and V 3 bases, and 5 bases lay outside the gene matches. Germline lookup yields CDR1 MNHEY and CDR2 SMNVEV (reference sequence). The CDR3 extends over 15 amino acids. The chain couples TRBV27 to TRBJ2-7; TRBD2 aligns across 11 bases. Sequencing was carried out using PBMCs or a T cell subset sorted from them (not recorded which). The sequence was obtained from an adult woman who had mild COVID-19 (a few samples of this study predate the infection). Cell type and time point are not known. CDR3 sequence reads: CASSFELAGVYEQYF. Written as DNA, the CDR3 is TGTGCCAGCAGTTTCGAACTAGCGGGAGTGTACGAGCAGTACTTC.